The source of this TCR beta chain is a study of breast tumors, draining lymph nodes, adjacent tissues. The germline CDR1 and CDR2 sequences are MDHEN and SYDVKM. V lost 6 bases and J lost 4; bases outside the gene matches: 6. The CDR3 consists of 13 residues. This clonotype was counted only a few times. TCRdb used MiXCR to reprocess the multiplex PCR reads, holding one entry per CDR3 protein. Of around 130,000 distinct CDR3 sequences detected, approximately 22% appear once; the ten largest clones hold about 2.2%. Breast cancer patients provided tissue from their axillary draining lymph nodes. Material for sequencing was axillary lymph node tissue. The source is a female donor with breast cancer. Some clones in this sample may be carry-over from other donors' samples. The rearrangement joins TRBV28 to TRBJ2-7, with 7 bases that match TRBD1. CDR3 sequence reads: CASRGTALYEQYF. In DNA, the CDR3 is TGTGCCAGCAGGGGGACAGCCTTGTACGAGCAGTACTTC.